These T cell receptor beta chains were read from a single sample in a study of T-cell reconstitution after alpha-beta-depleted transplantation in children. MiXCR, applied by TCRdb to the PCR reads, yields one record per CDR3 protein. The repertoire consists of 150,000 to 200,000 distinct CDR3 sequences, with about 14% occurring once and the leading ten covering over 10%. Specimen: PBMCs from the stem cell graft donor, collected from the stem cell graft. These receptors were taken from a human donor who donated a stem cell graft to a child with acute lymphoblastic leukemia. Both conserved end residues are part of each CDR3. The D gene is left open where the match is weak. Clone size appears in some rows only: once, few, many, or a class for an expanded clone.

D gene | J gene | clone size | V gene | CDR3 DNA | CDR3 protein
TRBD2 | TRBJ2-5 | NA | TRBV30 | TGTGCCTGGAGTGTACTAGCGGCTAAACAAGAGACCCAGTACTTC | CAWSVLAAKQETQYF
NA | TRBJ2-5 | many | TRBV5-1 | TGCGCCAGCAATGTGGGCGGACAAGAGACCCAGTACTTC | CASNVGGQETQYF
TRBD1 | TRBJ1-6 | many | TRBV12-3/TRBV12-4 | TGTGCCAGCAGTTTCGAGACAGGGAATTCACCCCTCCACTTT | CASSFETGNSPLHF
NA | TRBJ1-5 | NA | TRBV7-2 | TGTGCCAGCAGCTCCGGGGGGGGCACCGCCGGTGGCCAGCATTTT | CASSSGGGTAGGQHF
TRBD2 | TRBJ2-1 | NA | TRBV5-4 | TGTGCCAGCAGCTTGGGGACTAGTGTGGGGAATGAGCAGTTCTTC | CASSLGTSVGNEQFF
NA | TRBJ2-7 | NA | TRBV27 | TGTGCCAGCAGAGGGGCATCTTACGAGCAGTACTTC | CASRGASYEQYF
NA | TRBJ1-3 | few | TRBV7-8 | TGTGCCAGCAGCTTTTTCGGAAACACCATATATTTT | CASSFFGNTIYF
NA | TRBJ1-5 | many | TRBV20-1 | TGCAGTGCCGCCCTCTCAGGGGCAGATGATCAGCCCCAGCATTTT | CSAALSGADDQPQHF
TRBD2 | TRBJ2-1 | many | TRBV3-1 | TGTGCCAGCAGCCGATCGGGCGGGGGGGTATTGAGTGAGCAGTTCTTC | CASSRSGGGVLSEQFF
TRBD1 | TRBJ2-4 | NA | TRBV12-3/TRBV12-4 | TGTGCCAGCAGTTTAAACAGGGGGCTGGCTAACATTCAGTACTTC | CASSLNRGLANIQYF
TRBD2 | TRBJ2-7 | many | TRBV12-3/TRBV12-4 | TGTGCCAGCAGGGAAACTAGCGGGGGGACCTACGAGCAGTACTTC | CASRETSGGTYEQYF
TRBD2 | TRBJ2-4 | few | TRBV4-2 | TGTGCCAGCAGCCAAGGGCGGGGGGAAAACATTCAGTACTTC | CASSQGRGENIQYF
NA | TRBJ2-7 | few | TRBV7-9 | TGTGCCAGCAGCTTCCCGGACGTTCATCTTCAGTACGAGCAGTACTTC | CASSFPDVHLQYEQYF
NA | TRBJ2-3 | many | TRBV9 | TGTGCCAGCAGCGTAGCTCTGCAAGATACGCAGTATTTT | CASSVALQDTQYF
NA | TRBJ1-1 | few | TRBV29-1 | TGCAGCGCTATAAACACTGAAGCTTTCTTT | CSAINTEAFF
NA | TRBJ2-1 | few | TRBV24-1 | TGTGCCACCGCGGCGGGTCCTTCCAATGAGCAGTTCTTC | CATAAGPSNEQFF
TRBD2 | TRBJ2-7 | many | TRBV5-1 | TGCGCCAGCAGCTTCGATAGCGGGAGTAACTACGAGCAGTACTTC | CASSFDSGSNYEQYF
NA | TRBJ1-1 | NA | TRBV19 | TGTGCCAGTAGTACCAGCAGGGGAAGAACTGAAGCTTTCTTT | CASSTSRGRTEAFF
TRBD2 | TRBJ2-3 | NA | TRBV11-2 | TGTGCCAGCAGCTTAGTCCTCTCAAGGGAACTAGCGGGAGATACGCAGTATTTT | CASSLVLSRELAGDTQYF
NA | TRBJ1-1 | many | TRBV12-3/TRBV12-4 | TGTGCCAGCAGGGGGGCGGGCCGCGTTGAAGCTTTCTTT | CASRGAGRVEAFF
TRBD1 | TRBJ1-1 | many | TRBV12-3/TRBV12-4 | TGTGCCAGCAGCCGGGACAGGGCCTTGAACACTGAAGCTTTCTTT | CASSRDRALNTEAFF
TRBD1 | TRBJ2-3 | few | TRBV30 | TGTGCCTGGGGGACAGGGGTAGGCACAGATACGCAGTATTTT | CAWGTGVGTDTQYF
TRBD1 | TRBJ2-1 | many | TRBV5-1 | TGCGCCAGCAGCGGACAGGACAGAGGTCCCCACAATGAGCAGTTCTTC | CASSGQDRGPHNEQFF
NA | TRBJ1-1 | many | TRBV12-3/TRBV12-4 | TGTGCCAGCAGTTTTCAGGGGAACACTGAAGCTTTCTTT | CASSFQGNTEAFF
TRBD2 | TRBJ2-3 | few | TRBV20-1 | TGCAGTGCTTTTCAAGGACTAGCGGGAAGGGGGGGTGCCACAGATACGCAGTATTTT | CSAFQGLAGRGGATDTQYF
NA | TRBJ1-2 | many | TRBV6-4 | TGTGCCAGCAGCCAGAGCGGGGCTAACTATGGCTACACCTTC | CASSQSGANYGYTF
TRBD2 | TRBJ2-7 | NA | TRBV29-1 | TGCAGCGTCCGACGGACTAGCGGGAGGCTTTACGAGCAGTACTTC | CSVRRTSGRLYEQYF
NA | TRBJ1-2 | NA | TRBV7-9 | TGTGCCAGCAGCCCGATCTCTTTTGGCTACACCTTC | CASSPISFGYTF